This TCR beta chain was retrieved from a study of Ad26.COV2.S vaccination and SARS-CoV-2 variants (dated by TCRdb to about 2021). Notes on the research overall: Sequencing of the TCRbeta repertoire served to evaluate the specificity and breadth of SARS-CoV-2-reactive T cell receptors following Ad26.COV2.S vaccination. A total of around 32 samples were included in the TCR-sequenced set, comprising around 20 Ad26.COV2.S vaccine recipients, 5 placebo recipients and 8 SARS-CoV-2 convalescent individuals. Results the study describes overall, beyond this receptor: After vaccination, spike-specific CD8+ and CD4+ T cell responses were reported to show substantial breadth. Vaccine and placebo recipients had similar non-spike TCR breadth, a finding consistent with the vaccine containing only spike. Compared with placebo recipients, Ad26.COV2.S recipients showed higher spike-specific TCR breadth (P = 0.0014). It was noted by the authors that total T cell responses may have been underestimated by the TCR breadth and depth analyses.

The immunoSEQ Assay was the method used to sequence TCRbeta CDR3 regions. After extraction, genomic DNA underwent amplification by bias-controlled multiplex PCR, followed by high-throughput sequencing. On the study's bioinformatics: Collapsing and filtering of sequences were performed to quantify the absolute abundance of each unique TCRbeta CDR3 region. Usable DNA was measured by amplifying reference genes present in all nucleated cells, and TCRbeta template counts were normalized to that usable DNA to estimate T cell fraction. Repertoire TCRs were annotated as SARS-CoV-2-specific when V gene, CDR3 amino acid sequence and J gene were exactly matched to a known reactive TCR set. MIRA supplied the reference SARS-CoV-2 TCR set, which was filtered for enrichment in COVID-19-positive ImmuneCODE repertoires so that public or cross-reactive TCRs were removed. Based on the MIRA antigens, annotated TCRs were further analysed at the level of specific ORF or position within ORF. Breadth was defined as annotated unique rearrangements over total unique productive rearrangements; depth was the summed frequency of those rearrangements. Two-sided Wilcoxon rank-sum tests were applied when comparing TCR breadth between groups. This immuneACCESS table, as held by TCRdb, lists in-frame sequences with V and J called but not all clones. Of the missing ones, under half trace to an unresolved V gene in checked studies; the others have no known cause. The V and J calls and the clone size are those of that table, but D and trimming were determined from the DNA. The sample profile shows around 370,000 clones; around 92% of them were found once. The top ten constitute 3.9% of the sample.

To note about this clone: Which antigen it targets is not known. Per-base quality was not reported, and no clone a single base away is much larger than it.

V is shortened by 5 bases, J by 1 base, and the region joining them spans 15 bases. Inclusive of the bounding cysteine and phenylalanine, the CDR3 is 16 residues long. Just the 48-base CDR3 DNA is kept, in frame starting at base 1. Via the germline V gene, CDR1 is SGHVS and CDR2 FQNEAQ. The sample's time point label, in plain terms: individuals recovered from natural SARS-CoV-2 infection. The origin of this receptor is a human donor who had recovered from COVID-19. Recombination connected TRBV7-8 to TRBJ1-3; the D region possibly corresponds to TRBD1 (5 bases align). The input for sequencing was peripheral blood, taken after recovery from COVID-19. The encoded CDR3 is CASSITAGTSGNTIYF. The DNA sequence reads TGTGCCAGCAGCATAACAGCCGGGACTTCTGGAAACACCATATATTTT.